This T cell receptor beta chain emerged from a study of blood T cells in healthy people across ages. The V end was cut by 5 bases, the J end by 7 bases, with 14 bases between. Germline assignment: CDR1 MNHEY and CDR2 SMNVEV (reference sequence). This CDR3 has 14 amino acids. The use of a sample-barcoded 5' primer and a J-beta primer mix characterized a second PCR of roughly 6 to 11 cycles. Via MiXCR, TCRdb re-called the 5' RACE reads, giving one row per CDR3 protein. The sample has more than 650,000 distinct CDR3 sequences; roughly 26% are singletons. These sequences were also reported in another study, on T cells of mothers and their children.

The sequencing input was blood. The genes are TRBV27 and TRBJ2-2, with D unresolved. The clonotype comes from a boy younger than 18 in good health. Here the CDR3 reads CASSPYGSGGELFF. As DNA, the CDR3 is TGTGCCAGCAGTCCATACGGGTCGGGCGGGGAGCTGTTTTTT.